The clone carrying this TCR delta chain came up a few times. The CDR3 has 19 amino acids. Germline values: CDR1 NSMFDY, CDR2 ISSIKDK. Trimming removed 2 bases from V and 0 bases from J; junction bases left unmatched: 16. The data were obtained in a study of gamma-delta chains in newborns, infants, children. TCRdb re-identified clones in the reads via CATT. The sample gives 5,400 or so delta-chain clones, roughly 18% of which show up once; 5.2% is in the top ten. This sequence was found in a child who was a newborn, infant or young child, either healthy, febrile or measles-vaccinated (not recorded which). V is TRAV29/DV5 and J is TRDJ1; 10 positions match TRDD3. Germline matching of the DNA provided the J gene here, since TCRdb leaves it blank. Sample: blood. CDR3 in amino acids: CAARALAVLGDRDTDKLIF. The CDR3 region has the DNA TGTGCAGCAAGAGCCCTCGCCGTCCTGGGGGATAGAGACACCGATAAACTCATCTTT.